This passage covers 16 T cell receptor beta chains from one sample sequenced in a study of low-dose radiotherapy and immunotherapy resistance in tumors. Both TCRalpha and TCRbeta chains were reverse transcribed with V-gene-specific primers. Amplification of TCRs used a constant-region primer and V-primer adapter for around 20 PCR cycles. TCRdb analysed the reads with MiXCR anew, one entry per CDR3 protein. The sample has about 12,000 distinct CDR3 sequences; 76% are singletons. The source of these receptors is a human donor with advanced metastatic prostate, ovarian, gallbladder or colorectal cancer (not recorded which). This table probably holds off-target reads from a library built for another chain.

The chain is built from TRBV15 and TRBJ2-6; no clear D gene. Between the trimmed V and J ends, which lost 0 bases and 1 base, there was a span of 4 bases. This CDR3 is 15 amino acids long. Germline V gene data show CDR1 as LNHNV and CDR2 as YYDKDF (reference sequence). The CDR3 protein is CATSREGSGANVLTF. The CDR3 DNA sequence: TGTGCCACCAGCAGAGAAGGGTCTGGGGCCAACGTCCTGACTTTC.

The chain has TRBV29-1 and TRBJ2-7; 7 bases align to TRBD2. The J segment lost 6 bases and the V segment lost 5 bases, leaving 7 bases of the junction unmatched. The CDR3 consists of 12 residues. CDR1 is SQVTM, CDR2 ANQGSEA, per germline. For the CDR3, the DNA is TGCAGCGTTTGGGGAGGGACGGCCGAGCAGTACTTC. Its translation is CSVWGGTAEQYF.

This clonotype was seen once. The chain recombines TRBV6-2 or TRBV6-3 with TRBJ2-1; D gene unclear. The ends were cut back, 2 bases at V and 7 bases at J, with 6 bases in the middle. This CDR3 has 12 amino acids. Germline-derived CDR1 and CDR2 are MNHEY and SVGEGT. The CDR3 nucleotides are TGTGCCAGCAGTTACACGAGTAATGAGCAGTTCTTC. Its translation is CASSYTSNEQFF.

This chain joins TRBV7-2 and TRBJ2-3; D unclear. The CDR3 loop spans 13 amino acids. Germline assignment: CDR1 SGHTA and CDR2 FQGNSA. Trimming took 0 bases from V and 8 from J, leaving 9 bases between them. Here the CDR3 reads CASSLAQSGTQYF. The CDR3 DNA sequence: TGTGCCAGCAGCTTAGCCCAGTCGGGTACGCAGTATTTT.

The CDR3, as DNA: TGTGCCAGCAGCGGGGCGACTGGGCTCGCGGGATACGAGCAGTACTTC. Protein sequence: CASSGATGLAGYEQYF. V usage is TRBV14 and J usage is TRBJ2-7; possibly TRBD2 for D (6 bases). Trimming took 5 bases from V and 4 from J, leaving 21 bases between them. Germline loops: CDR1 SGHDN, CDR2 FVKESK. The CDR3 runs to 16 residues.

This chain connects TRBV28 to TRBJ2-7; 10 bases align to TRBD2. The length of the CDR3 is 13 residues. Germline V lookup: CDR1 MDHEN, CDR2 SYDVKM. J lost 3 bases, V lost 8 bases, and 4 bases had no gene match. CDR3 loop: CASEAGGVYEQYF. The CDR3 DNA sequence: TGTGCCAGCGAAGCGGGGGGGGTCTACGAGCAGTACTTC. The full variable domain, rest sourced from reference TRBV28 and TRBJ2-7, is DVKVTQSSRYLVKRTGEKVFLECVQDMDHENMFWYRQDPGLGLRLIYFSYDVKMKEKGDIPEGYSVSREKKERFSLILESASTNQTSMYLCASEAGGVYEQYFGPGTRLTVT.

This chain's CDR3 is CASRTGGQQFF. CDR3 DNA sequence: TGTGCCAGCAGAACAGGGGGCCAGCAGTTCTTC. The chain links TRBV7-2 to TRBJ2-1; TRBD1 aligns across 9 bases. This CDR3 region has 11 residues. Germline CDR1 and CDR2: SGHTA and FQGNSA. J lost 11 bases, V lost 6 bases, and 2 bases had no gene match.

The chain's CDR3 is CASSYGTNYGYTF. Here the CDR3 DNA reads TGTGCCAGCAGTTACGGGACCAACTATGGCTACACCTTC. V gene TRBV6-2 or TRBV6-3 combines with J gene TRBJ1-2; D possibly corresponds to TRBD1 (5 bases). Germline V lookup: CDR1 MNHEY, CDR2 SVGEGT. Trimming shortened V by 2 bases and J by 2 bases, and 6 bases separated the two germline ends. This CDR3 is 13 amino acids long.

Written as DNA, the CDR3 is TGTGCCAGCAGCTTGAAAGAGACCCAGTACTTC. Protein: CASSLKETQYF. The gene calls are TRBV7-9 and TRBJ2-5; D unclear. The CDR3 runs 11 residues. CDR1 and CDR2 (germline): SEHNR, FQNEAQ (reference sequence). V was clipped by 3 bases and J by 3 bases, with 2 bases between them.

The chain joins TRBV7-9 to TRBJ2-5; no reliable D call. The V end was cut by 7 bases, the J end by 3 bases, with 6 bases between. The CDR3 contains 11 residues. Germline V gene sequence: CDR1 SEHNR, CDR2 FQNEAQ (reference sequence). The CDR3 DNA reads as TGTGCCAGCACGTCCGAAGAGACCCAGTACTTC. Translated, it gives CASTSEETQYF.

The rearrangement links TRBV3-1 to TRBJ2-7, with a weak D call TRBD1 (5 bases). This CDR3 has 13 amino acids. The germline V and J ends were trimmed by 1 base and 4 bases, with 8 bases remaining between them. Germline V gene lookup returns CDR1 LGHDT and CDR2 YNNKEL (reference sequence). The DNA of the CDR3 is TGTGCCAGCAGCCAAGTTTCAGGGTACGAGCAGTACTTC. Translation gives CASSQVSGYEQYF.

The J gene is TRBJ2-1, the V gene TRBV7-2; 7 bases map to TRBD2. Germline CDR1 reads SGHTA; CDR2 reads FQGNSA. Germline trimming cut 2 bases from V and 8 bases from J; bases unmatched to any gene: 9. This CDR3 region has 15 residues. The CDR3 region is CASSLKGLDIHEQFF. CDR3 nucleotide sequence: TGTGCCAGCAGCTTAAAAGGACTAGATATCCATGAGCAGTTCTTC.

The V gene is TRBV4-2, the J gene TRBJ2-7; D is unclear. V gave up 1 base and J gave up 5 bases, with 12 bases separating them. Germline assignment: CDR1 LGHNA and CDR2 YNFKEQ. CDR3 size: 14 residues. CDR3 region: CASSQAGRTDEQYF. CDR3 nucleotides: TGTGCCAGCAGCCAAGCTGGCAGGACCGACGAGCAGTACTTC.

The J gene is TRBJ2-6, the V gene TRBV5-1; D unresolved. V lost 5 bases and J 2 bases, leaving 11 bases between the germline ends. The CDR3 is made up of 15 amino acids. Germline CDR1 is SGHRS and CDR2 is YFSETQ. CDR3 loop: CASSLGSAGANVLTF. The CDR3 DNA reads TGCGCCAGCAGTTTAGGCTCAGCTGGGGCCAACGTCCTGACTTTC.

V usage is TRBV12-3 or TRBV12-4 and J usage is TRBJ1-2, with TRBD1 matching 7 bases. The CDR3 totals 13 residues. J gave up 5 bases and V 5 bases, and 5 bases lay outside the gene matches. The CDR3 DNA sequence: TGTGCCAGCAGTCCAGGGACAGCTTATGGCTACACCTTC. Translated, it gives CASSPGTAYGYTF.

This chain uses TRBV6-6 with TRBJ2-4; TRBD2 might be the D (6 bases). With 5 bases removed from V and 0 bases from J, the gap between germline ends came to 14 bases. There are 16 residues in the CDR3. CDR1 is MNHNY and CDR2 is SVGAGI in the germline V gene (reference sequence). CDR3 in amino acids: CASSTTPGLAKNIQYF. The CDR3 region has the DNA TGTGCCAGCAGTACTACTCCGGGACTAGCCAAAAACATTCAGTACTTC.